This T cell receptor (beta chain) was recovered during a study of blood T cell repertoires in COVID-19. Original handling: Reference gene primer amplification gave nucleated cell count estimates. The protocol was immunoSEQ multiplex PCR, while the TCRdb copy is restricted to in-frame clones and leaves out a portion. The V and J calls and the clone size are those of that table, but D and trimming were determined from the DNA. The sample has a few hundred thousand clones, 75% to 90% seen once. This CDR3 has 14 amino acids. Germline V gene sequence: CDR1 MGHRA, CDR2 YSYEKL. Trimming pared 2 bases from V and 4 bases from J, leaving 11 bases between. The study recruited people aged about 18 to 95 years across about 25 US areas. Cohorts were determined from participant-reported clinical history.

Sequencing was performed on PBMCs or T cells enriched from blood (not recorded which). This TCR was recovered from a man aged 25 to 40 who had recovered from COVID-19. The rearrangement uses TRBV4-1 and TRBJ2-5, with D maybe TRBD2 (6 bases). The CDR3 nucleotides are TGCGCCAGCAGCCAACTAGCGTCTGGAGAGACCCAGTACTTC. This translates into CASSQLASGETQYF.